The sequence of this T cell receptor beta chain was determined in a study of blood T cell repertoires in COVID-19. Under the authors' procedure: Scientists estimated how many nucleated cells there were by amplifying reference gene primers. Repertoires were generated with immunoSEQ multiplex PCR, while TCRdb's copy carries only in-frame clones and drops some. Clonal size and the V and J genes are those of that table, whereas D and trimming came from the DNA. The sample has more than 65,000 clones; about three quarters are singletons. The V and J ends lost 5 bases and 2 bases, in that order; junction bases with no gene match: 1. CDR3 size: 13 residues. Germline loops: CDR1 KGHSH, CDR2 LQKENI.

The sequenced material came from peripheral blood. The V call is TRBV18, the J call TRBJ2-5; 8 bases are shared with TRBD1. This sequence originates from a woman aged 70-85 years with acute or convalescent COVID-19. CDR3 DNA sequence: TGTGCCAGCTCAGGGACAGGTCAAGAGACCCAGTACTTC. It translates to CASSGTGQETQYF.